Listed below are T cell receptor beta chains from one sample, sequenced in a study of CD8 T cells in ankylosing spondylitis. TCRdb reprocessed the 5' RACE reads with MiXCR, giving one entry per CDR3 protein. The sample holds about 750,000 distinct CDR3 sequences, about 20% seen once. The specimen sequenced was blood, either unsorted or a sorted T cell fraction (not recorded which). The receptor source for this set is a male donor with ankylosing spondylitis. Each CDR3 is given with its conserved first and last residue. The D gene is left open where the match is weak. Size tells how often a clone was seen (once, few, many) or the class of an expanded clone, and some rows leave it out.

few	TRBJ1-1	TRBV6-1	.	CASRPREGNTEAFF	TGTGCCAGCAGACCCCGTGAGGGTAACACTGAAGCTTTCTTT
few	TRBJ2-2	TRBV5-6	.	CASSPGPRTGELFF	TGTGCCAGCAGCCCCGGGCCTCGTACCGGGGAGCTGTTTTTT
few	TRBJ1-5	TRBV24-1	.	CATGIIGGGEKGNQPQHF	TGTGCCACAGGAATTATCGGGGGAGGGGAGAAGGGCAATCAGCCCCAGCATTTT
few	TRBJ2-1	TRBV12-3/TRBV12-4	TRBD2	CASSLLAGGPNNEQFF	TGTGCCAGCAGTTTACTAGCGGGAGGGCCCAACAATGAGCAGTTCTTC
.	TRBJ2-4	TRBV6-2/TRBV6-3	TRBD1	CASSSTGIAKNIQYF	TGTGCCAGCAGTTCGACAGGGATAGCCAAAAACATTCAGTACTTC
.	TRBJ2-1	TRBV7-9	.	CASSPPTEGDNEQFF	TGTGCCAGCAGCCCCCCGACCGAGGGAGACAATGAGCAGTTCTTC
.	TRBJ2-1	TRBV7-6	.	CASSLGEQEQFF	TGTGCCAGCAGCTTAGGGGAACAGGAGCAGTTCTTC
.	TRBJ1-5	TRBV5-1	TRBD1	CASSATTGGNQPQHF	TGCGCCAGCAGCGCCACGACAGGGGGGAATCAGCCCCAGCATTTT
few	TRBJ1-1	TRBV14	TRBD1	CASSQEDREAAFF	TGTGCCAGCAGCCAGGAAGACAGGGAGGCAGCTTTCTTT
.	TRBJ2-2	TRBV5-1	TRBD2	CASSARTSGVTGELFF	TGCGCCAGCAGCGCCCGGACTAGCGGGGTTACCGGGGAGCTGTTTTTT
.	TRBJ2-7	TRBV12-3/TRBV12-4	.	CASSYTDRDEQYF	TGTGCCAGCAGTTATACCGACAGAGACGAGCAGTACTTC
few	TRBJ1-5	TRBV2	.	CASSWGASDQPQHF	TGTGCCAGCAGTTGGGGGGCAAGTGATCAGCCCCAGCATTTT
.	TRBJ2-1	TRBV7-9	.	CASSLEAGFEQFF	TGTGCCAGCAGCTTAGAAGCAGGGTTTGAGCAGTTCTTC
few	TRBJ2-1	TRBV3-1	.	CASSRDVTYNEQFF	TGTGCCAGCAGCAGAGACGTCACCTACAATGAGCAGTTCTTC
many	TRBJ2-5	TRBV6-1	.	CASSQDYQETQYF	TGTGCCAGCAGTCAGGACTATCAAGAGACCCAGTACTTC
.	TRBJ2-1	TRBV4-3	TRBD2	CASSQSPIAGGGNEQFF	TGCGCCAGCAGCCAAAGCCCGATAGCGGGAGGGGGTAATGAGCAGTTCTTC
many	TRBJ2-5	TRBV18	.	CASSPGGGEETQYF	TGTGCCAGCTCACCAGGCGGGGGCGAAGAGACCCAGTACTTC
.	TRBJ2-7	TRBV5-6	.	CASSLAGASHEQYF	TGTGCCAGCAGCTTGGCCGGGGCGAGCCACGAGCAGTACTTC
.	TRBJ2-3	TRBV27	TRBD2	CASSSSPSGRRSDTQYF	TGTGCCAGCAGTTCCTCTCCTAGCGGGAGAAGATCGGATACGCAGTATTTT
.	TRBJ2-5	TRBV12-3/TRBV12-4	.	CASSLGEMETQYF	TGTGCCAGCAGTTTAGGCGAGATGGAGACCCAGTACTTC
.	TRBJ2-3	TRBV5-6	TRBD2	CASSPSGRPYTDTQYF	TGTGCCAGCAGTCCTAGCGGGAGACCCTACACAGATACGCAGTATTTT
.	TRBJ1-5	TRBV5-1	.	CASSLLGRSLGNQPQHF	TGCGCCAGCAGCTTGCTGGGACGGTCATTGGGCAATCAGCCCCAGCATTTT
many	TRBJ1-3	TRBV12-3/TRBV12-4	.	CASSPGPGGSGNTIYF	TGTGCCAGCAGTCCGGGACCGGGGGGTTCTGGAAACACCATATATTTT
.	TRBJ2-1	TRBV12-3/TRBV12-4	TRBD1	CASSLVGTDRAMFF	TGTGCCAGCAGTTTAGTTGGAACCGACAGGGCGATGTTCTTC
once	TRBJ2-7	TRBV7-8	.	CASSKPGDTPYEQYF	TGTGCCAGCAGCAAACCCGGGGACACCCCCTACGAGCAGTACTTC
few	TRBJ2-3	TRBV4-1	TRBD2	CASSSDRAGLAGGSTDTQYF	TGCGCCAGCAGCTCAGATCGAGCTGGACTAGCGGGAGGGAGCACAGATACGCAGTATTTT
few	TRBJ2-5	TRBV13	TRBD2	CASSLESSGPQGQYF	TGTGCCAGCAGCTTAGAGTCTAGCGGGCCCCAAGGCCAGTACTTC
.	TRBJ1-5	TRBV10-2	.	CASGEGGAGQPQHF	TGCGCCAGCGGGGAGGGGGGGGCAGGTCAGCCCCAGCATTTT
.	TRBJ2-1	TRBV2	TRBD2	CASGLIAGEGTPYNEQFF	TGTGCCAGCGGCCTCATCGCGGGGGAAGGAACCCCCTACAATGAGCAGTTCTTC
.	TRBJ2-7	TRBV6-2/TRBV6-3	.	CASSYLTRQRVYEQYF	TGTGCCAGCAGTTACCTTACTCGACAGAGGGTCTACGAGCAGTACTTC
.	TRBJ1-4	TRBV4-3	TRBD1	CASSQDGTGGDEKLFF	TGCGCCAGCAGCCAAGATGGGACAGGGGGCGATGAAAAACTGTTTTTT
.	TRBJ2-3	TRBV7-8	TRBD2	CASSPGPGTSGRGDTQYF	TGTGCCAGCAGCCCTGGTCCCGGGACTAGCGGGAGAGGAGATACGCAGTATTTT
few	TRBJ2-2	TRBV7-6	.	CASSLIQNTGELFF	TGTGCCAGCAGCTTAATACAAAACACCGGGGAGCTGTTTTTT
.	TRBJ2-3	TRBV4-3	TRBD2	CASSQLVAGDIDTQYF	TGCGCCAGCAGCCAACTGGTAGCGGGAGATATAGATACGCAGTATTTT
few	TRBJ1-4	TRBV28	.	CASSTTAANEKLFF	TGTGCCAGCAGTACGACAGCCGCTAATGAAAAACTGTTTTTT
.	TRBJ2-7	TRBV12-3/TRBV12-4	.	CASSLTTGTSYEQYF	TGTGCCAGCAGTTTAACGACAGGGACTTCCTACGAGCAGTACTTC
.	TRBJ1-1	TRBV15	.	CATSSDTEAFF	TGTGCCACCAGCAGCGACACTGAAGCTTTCTTT
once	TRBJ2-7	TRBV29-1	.	CSAERIGGGFGEQYF	TGCAGCGCCGAAAGGATTGGGGGCGGTTTCGGCGAGCAGTACTTC
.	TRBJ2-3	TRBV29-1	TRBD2	CSVGASGSTDTQYF	TGCAGCGTTGGGGCTAGCGGTAGCACAGATACGCAGTATTTT
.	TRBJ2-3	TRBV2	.	CASSVLAPSTDTQYF	TGTGCCAGCAGTGTTTTGGCTCCTAGCACAGATACGCAGTATTTT
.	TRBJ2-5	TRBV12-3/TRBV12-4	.	CASSPPNGETQYF	TGTGCCAGCAGTCCTCCAAATGGAGAGACCCAGTACTTC
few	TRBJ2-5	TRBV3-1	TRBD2	CASSQLAGGRETQYF	TGTGCCAGCAGCCAACTAGCGGGGGGTCGGGAGACCCAGTACTTC
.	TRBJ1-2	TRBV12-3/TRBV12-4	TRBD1	CASCRPRTGPLANYGYTF	TGTGCCAGCTGCCGCCCCCGGACAGGACCTCTAGCTAACTATGGCTACACCTTC